This section outlines one T cell receptor (beta chain) sequence together with its context. Its antigen is unknown. The germline V gene has CDR1 LGHDT and CDR2 YNNKEL (reference sequence). The CDR3 extends over 16 amino acids. Trimming cost V 4 bases and J 8 bases, with 22 bases left between them. This table comes from immunoSEQ multiplex PCR, and its TCRdb copy is limited to in-frame clones, with some not included. This sample has roughly 150,000 clones, with 87% found just once. The data belong to a study of T cell responses to AZD1222 COVID-19 vaccine. Overall study findings and caveats: At 160-218 and 743-854, vaccine-associated CD4 TCRs were dominant, and they spanned spike. The donor cohort was predominantly white British with a female majority, and clonal diversity may have been underestimated. Vaccination with two AZD1222 doses was followed by a rise in Spike-specific TCR breadth and depth. Baseline testing showed seropositivity in only 5 or 6 AZD1222 recipients.

The sequence derives from an adult who received the AZD1222 COVID-19 vaccine. The specimen comprised peripheral blood, sampled 28 days after the second AZD1222 dose. This chain connects TRBV3-1 (or the pseudogene TRBV3-2) to TRBJ2-3, with D possibly being TRBD2 (6 bases). This CDR3 is CASSLLGPEAGGTQYF. The CDR3 DNA reads TGTGCCAGCAGCCTTCTAGGGCCAGAGGCCGGGGGTACGCAGTATTTT.